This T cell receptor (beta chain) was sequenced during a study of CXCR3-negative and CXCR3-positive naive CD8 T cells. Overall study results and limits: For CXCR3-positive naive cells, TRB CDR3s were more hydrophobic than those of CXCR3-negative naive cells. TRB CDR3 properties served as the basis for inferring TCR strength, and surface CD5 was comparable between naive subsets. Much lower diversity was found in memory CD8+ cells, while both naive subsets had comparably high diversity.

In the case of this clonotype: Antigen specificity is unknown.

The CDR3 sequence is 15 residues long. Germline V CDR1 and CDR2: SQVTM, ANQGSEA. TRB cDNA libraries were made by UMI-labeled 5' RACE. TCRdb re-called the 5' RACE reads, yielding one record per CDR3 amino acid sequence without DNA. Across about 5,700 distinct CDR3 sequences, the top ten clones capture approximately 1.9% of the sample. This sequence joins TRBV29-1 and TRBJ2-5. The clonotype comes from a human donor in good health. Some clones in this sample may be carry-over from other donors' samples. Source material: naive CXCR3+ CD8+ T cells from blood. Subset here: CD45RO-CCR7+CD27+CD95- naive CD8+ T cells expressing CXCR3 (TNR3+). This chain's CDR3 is CSVEDLLGEEETQYF.